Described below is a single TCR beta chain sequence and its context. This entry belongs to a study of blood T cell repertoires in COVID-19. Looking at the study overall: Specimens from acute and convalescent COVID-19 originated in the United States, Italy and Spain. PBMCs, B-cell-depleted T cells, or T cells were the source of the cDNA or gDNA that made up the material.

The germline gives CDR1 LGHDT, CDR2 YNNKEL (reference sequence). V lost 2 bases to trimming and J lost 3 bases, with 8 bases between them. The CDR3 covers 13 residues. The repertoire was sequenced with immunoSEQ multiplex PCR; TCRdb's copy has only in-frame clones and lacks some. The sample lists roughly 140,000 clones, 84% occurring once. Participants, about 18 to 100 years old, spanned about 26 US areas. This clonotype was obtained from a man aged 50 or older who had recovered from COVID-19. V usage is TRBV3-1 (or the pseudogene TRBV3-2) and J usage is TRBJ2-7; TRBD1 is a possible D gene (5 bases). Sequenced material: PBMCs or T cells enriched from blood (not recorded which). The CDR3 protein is CASSQYQGYEQYF. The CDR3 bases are TGTGCCAGCAGCCAATATCAGGGCTACGAGCAGTACTTC.